This TCR beta chain was sequenced in a study of blood T cell repertoires in COVID-19. Across the whole study: Samples representing acute and convalescent COVID-19 were sourced from the United States, Italy and Spain. In each case, the material was cDNA or gDNA derived from T cells, B-cell-depleted T cells, or PBMCs.

This CDR3 comprises 14 residues. Per the germline V gene, CDR1 is SNHLY and CDR2 is FYNNEI. Trimming pared 7 bases from V and 6 bases from J, leaving 16 bases between. In the original analysis: Reference gene primer amplification in the assay estimated nucleated cell counts. Some clones are missing from TCRdb's copy, which holds only in-frame ones; the method was immunoSEQ multiplex PCR. V and J calls and clone size are those listed in that table; D and trimming were worked out from the DNA. The sample has around 370,000 clones, around nine tenths seen once; the top ten hold about 7%. While infection was still active, Seattle patients were enrolled and then followed longitudinally.

This TCR came from a woman in her 70s with COVID-19, enrolled during active disease. Sequencing was performed on peripheral blood. The chain couples TRBV2 to TRBJ1-5; D might be TRBD1 (5 bases). The CDR3 DNA is TGTGCCAGCATCGGCAGGGATCGAAGTCAGCCCCAGCATTTT. Translation gives CASIGRDRSQPQHF.